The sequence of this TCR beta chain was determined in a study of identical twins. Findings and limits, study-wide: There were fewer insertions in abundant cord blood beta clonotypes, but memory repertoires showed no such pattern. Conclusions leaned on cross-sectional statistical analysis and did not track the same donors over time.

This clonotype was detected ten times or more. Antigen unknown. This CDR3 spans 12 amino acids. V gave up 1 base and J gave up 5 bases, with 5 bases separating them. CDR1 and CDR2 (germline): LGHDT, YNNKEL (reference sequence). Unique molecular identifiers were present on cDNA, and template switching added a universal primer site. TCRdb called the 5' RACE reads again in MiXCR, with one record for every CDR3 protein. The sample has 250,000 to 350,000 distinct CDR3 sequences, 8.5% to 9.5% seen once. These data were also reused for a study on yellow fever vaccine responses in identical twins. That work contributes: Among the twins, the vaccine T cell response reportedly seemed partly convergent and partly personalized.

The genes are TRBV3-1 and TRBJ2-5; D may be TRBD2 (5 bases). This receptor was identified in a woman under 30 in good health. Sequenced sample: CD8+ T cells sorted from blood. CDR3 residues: CASSQAGETQYF. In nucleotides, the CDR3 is TGTGCCAGCAGCCAAGCGGGGGAGACCCAGTACTTC.